One and the same sample provided the 8 T cell receptor beta chains below, sequenced in a study of blood T cell repertoires in COVID-19. Repertoires were generated with immunoSEQ multiplex PCR, while TCRdb's copy carries only in-frame clones and drops some. The data hold tens of thousands of clones, with 60% to 80% observed a single time. Sequenced input: peripheral blood. The receptor source for this set is a human donor in a cohort sampled during active COVID-19.

This clone appeared once. The chain joins TRBV19 to TRBJ2-7; D is possibly TRBD2 (5 bases). Trimming stripped 3 bases from V and 0 bases from J, with 9 bases between. The CDR3 is 14 amino acids. Germline CDR1 and CDR2: LNHDA and SQIVND (reference sequence). DNA of the CDR3: TGTGCCAGTAGTATCAATAGCGACTCCTACGAGCAGTACTTC. It translates to CASSINSDSYEQYF. The entire variable domain, with the rest obtained from reference TRBV19 and TRBJ2-7, is as follows: DGGITQSPKYLFRKEGQNVTLSCEQNLNHDAMYWYRQDPGQGLRLIYYSQIVNDFQKGDIAEGYSVSREKKESFPLTVTSAQKNPTAFYLCASSINSDSYEQYFGPGTRLTVT.

The chain has TRBV28 and TRBJ2-7; 10 bases match TRBD2. V was clipped by 4 bases and J by 2 bases; unmatched bases: 8. Per the germline V gene, CDR1 is MDHEN and CDR2 is SYDVKM. This CDR3 is built from 16 residues. The DNA for the CDR3 is TGTGCCAGCAGTTCCTACGTAGCGGGGGGTGCCTACGAGCAGTACTTC. It codes for CASSSYVAGGAYEQYF.

This clone was seen more than once but under ten times. The chain uses TRBV5-1 and TRBJ1-1; possibly TRBD1 for D (6 bases). The CDR3 loop spans 13 amino acids. V lost 4 bases and J lost 3, with 10 bases in between. Per the germline V gene, CDR1 is SGHRS and CDR2 is YFSETQ. CDR3 coding DNA: TGCGCCAGCAGCGCAGGACAGCACACTGAAGCTTTCTTT. As protein: CASSAGQHTEAFF.

J is TRBJ2-5 and V is TRBV6-2 or TRBV6-3, with no clear D. The germline V and J ends were trimmed by 0 bases and 2 bases, with 16 bases remaining between them. The germline V gene has CDR1 MNHEY and CDR2 SVGEGT. The CDR3 totals 17 residues. The CDR3 sequence is CASSYSLRATQQETQYF. In DNA, the CDR3 is TGTGCCAGCAGTTACTCCCTCCGCGCGACTCAGCAAGAGACCCAGTACTTC.

The chain joins TRBV19 to TRBJ1-2, with D perhaps matching TRBD1 (5 bases). The CDR3 is 12 amino acids. V shed 4 bases and J shed 8 bases, with 11 bases lying between them. Germline CDR1 is LNHDA and CDR2 is SQIVND (reference sequence). The CDR3 protein is CASSTGVIGYTF. DNA for the CDR3: TGTGCCAGTAGTACGGGGGTGATCGGCTACACCTTC.

The V and J genes are TRBV6-5 and TRBJ1-5; D may be TRBD1 (5 bases). The CDR3 runs to 15 residues. The germline V gene encodes CDR1 MNHEY and CDR2 SVGAGI. V was trimmed by 6 bases and J by 0 bases, leaving 12 bases between them. As DNA, the CDR3 is TGTGCCAGCAGGTCCCCGGGGGATAGCAATCAGCCCCAGCATTTT. It encodes CASRSPGDSNQPQHF.

The genes are TRBV28 and TRBJ1-3; TRBD1 might be the D (5 bases). This CDR3 has 16 amino acids. V was clipped by 6 bases and J by 4 bases, with 19 bases between them. CDR1 and CDR2 from the germline V gene are MDHEN and SYDVKM. This chain's CDR3 is CASSSTGGTSGNTIYF. The DNA for the CDR3 is TGTGCCAGCAGCTCTACGGGGGGTACGTCGGGAAACACCATATATTTT.

This clone was seen more than once but under ten times. This sequence joins TRBV6-6 and TRBJ1-3, with TRBD1 as a possible D gene (6 bases). Per germline, CDR1 MNHNY and CDR2 SVGAGI (reference sequence). The CDR3 spans 14 residues. With 6 bases removed from V and 0 bases from J, the gap between germline ends came to 9 bases. Here the CDR3 reads CASRDRSSGNTIYF. CDR3 sequence (DNA): TGTGCCAGCAGAGACAGGAGCTCTGGAAACACCATATATTTT.